A selection of T cell receptor beta chains follows, all from one sample in a study of Ad26.COV2.S vaccination and SARS-CoV-2 variants. Repertoires were generated with immunoSEQ multiplex PCR, while TCRdb's copy carries only in-frame clones and drops some. This sample carries about 680,000 clones, around 90% of them seen once, and the ten largest clones take about 1.5%. The source was peripheral blood, collected in a trial of Ad26.COV2.S vaccine versus placebo. These receptors came from a person between 18 and 60 years old who received the Ad26.COV2.S COVID-19 vaccine or a placebo. Both conserved end residues are part of each CDR3. The order of the fields is J gene, V gene, D gene, clone size, CDR3 DNA, CDR3 protein. A D gene is named only where the DNA matches it firmly. Clone size is given for some rows only: seen once, a few or many times, or a class if the clone is expanded.

TRBJ1-1 TRBV7-9 . . TGTGCCAGCAGCTTATGGGGAGACGGAGCTTTCTTT CASSLWGDGAFF
TRBJ1-5 TRBV6-6 . . TGTGCCAGCAGTAGGGAGGGGGGAAGGCCCCAGCATTTT CASSREGGRPQHF
TRBJ2-7 TRBV30 . . TGTGCCTGGAGTGTACGAGTGGGCGCGGACGAGCAGTACTTC CAWSVRVGADEQYF
TRBJ2-5 TRBV19 . . TGTGCCAGTAGTCCGGACCTATGGAAGACCCAGTACTTC CASSPDLWKTQYF
TRBJ1-2 TRBV5-4 . . TGTGCCAGCAGCTTGGGGGCCGAAGGAAGCTACACCTTC CASSLGAEGSYTF
TRBJ1-6 TRBV4-2 TRBD1 . TGTGCCAGCAGCCGCCTCAGGGGGGACAATTCACCCCTCCACTTT CASSRLRGDNSPLHF
TRBJ1-2 TRBV27 . . TGTGCCAGCAGTTTCTCCAGGAGCTATGGCTACACCTTC CASSFSRSYGYTF
TRBJ2-7 TRBV5-4 . . TGTGCCAGCAGCTTGGCCCCGGGCGGAGCCTACGAGCAGTACTTC CASSLAPGGAYEQYF
TRBJ2-2 TRBV7-9 . . TGTGCCAGCAGCGCCAGGGTTGGAAGGCTGTTTTTT CASSARVGRLFF
TRBJ2-5 TRBV3-1/TRBV3-2 . . TGTGCCAGCAGCCAAGAACGGGAGACCCAGTACTTC CASSQERETQYF
TRBJ2-5 TRBV9 TRBD2 once TGTGCCAGCAGCGCAGAGGGACTAGGGACTGAGACCCAGTACTTC CASSAEGLGTETQYF
TRBJ1-1 TRBV18 . . TGTGCCAGCTCACTACCGGGACCGGTGAGCACTGAAGCTTTCTTT CASSLPGPVSTEAFF
TRBJ1-5 TRBV10-3 . few TGTGCCATCAGTGATGGAGAAGATCAGCCCCAGCATTTT CAISDGEDQPQHF
TRBJ1-1 TRBV6-6 TRBD1 . TGTGCCAGCAGCTCAACAGGGGGGGCTGAAGCTTTCTTT CASSSTGGAEAFF
TRBJ2-5 TRBV29-1 . . TGCAGCGTTAATATACAAGAGACCCAGTACTTC CSVNIQETQYF
TRBJ1-1 TRBV12-3/TRBV12-4 . . TGTGCCAGCAGTAACTCAGGAGCTGAAGCTTTCTTT CASSNSGAEAFF
TRBJ2-7 TRBV28 TRBD2 . TGTGCCAGCAGTATTAGCGGGAGGGCCGCAGTCGAGCAGTACTTC CASSISGRAAVEQYF
TRBJ1-3 TRBV2 . . TGTGCCAGCAGTGGAGGAAACACCATATATTTT CASSGGNTIYF
TRBJ2-7 TRBV19 . . TGTGCCAGTAGTATAGATGCAGGGCCTGTCTACGAGCAGTACTTC CASSIDAGPVYEQYF
TRBJ1-1 TRBV5-8 . . TGTGCCAGCAGCTTGCGACGGGTTGAAGCTTTCTTT CASSLRRVEAFF
TRBJ2-6 TRBV2 . . TGTGCCAGCAGACTTACAGGGACCGGGGCCAACGTCCTGACTTTC CASRLTGTGANVLTF
TRBJ2-3 TRBV4-1 TRBD2 . TGCGCCAGCAGCCAAGACAGCGGGAGGCCAGATACGCAGTATTTT CASSQDSGRPDTQYF
TRBJ2-1 TRBV6-2/TRBV6-3 TRBD1 few TGTGCCAGCAGTTACCAGGGGGCGCGGTTCTTC CASSYQGARFF
TRBJ2-5 TRBV7-9 . . TGTGCCAGCAGCTTACTTCCAGGGGCGAGTGAGACCCAGTACTTC CASSLLPGASETQYF
TRBJ2-4 TRBV29-1 . . TGCAGCGTTGCTGGGCGTGCGGTAAACATTCAGTACTTC CSVAGRAVNIQYF
TRBJ2-1 TRBV19 TRBD1 . TGTGCCAGTACCTCCCTCGTTGGGCAGGGGGCTTTGGATGAGCAGTTCTTC CASTSLVGQGALDEQFF
TRBJ2-7 TRBV5-1 TRBD1 . TGCGCCAGCAGCCCTGGGACAGGGGGCCCCTACGAGCAGTACTTC CASSPGTGGPYEQYF
TRBJ2-7 TRBV19 . . TGTGCCAGTAGTATTCGGGGGCTCTCCGCGACCGAGCAGTACTTC CASSIRGLSATEQYF
TRBJ1-3 TRBV2 . few TGTGCCAGCAGAGAACAGGGTCCTGGAAACACCATATATTTT CASREQGPGNTIYF